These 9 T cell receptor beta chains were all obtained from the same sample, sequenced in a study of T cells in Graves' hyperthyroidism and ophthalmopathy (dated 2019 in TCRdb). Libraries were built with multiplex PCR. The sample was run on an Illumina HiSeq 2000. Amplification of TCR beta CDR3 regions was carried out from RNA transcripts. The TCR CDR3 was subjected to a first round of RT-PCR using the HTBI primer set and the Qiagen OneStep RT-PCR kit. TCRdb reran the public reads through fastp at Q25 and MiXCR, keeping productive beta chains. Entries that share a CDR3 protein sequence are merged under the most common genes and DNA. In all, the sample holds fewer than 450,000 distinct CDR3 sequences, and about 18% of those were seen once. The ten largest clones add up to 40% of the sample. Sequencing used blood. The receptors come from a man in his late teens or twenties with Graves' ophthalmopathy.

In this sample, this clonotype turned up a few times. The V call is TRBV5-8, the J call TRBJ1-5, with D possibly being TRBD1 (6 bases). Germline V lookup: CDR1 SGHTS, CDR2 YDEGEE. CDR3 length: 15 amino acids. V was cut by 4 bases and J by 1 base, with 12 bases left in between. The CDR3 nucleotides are TGTGCCAGCAGCCTGGTGGACAGAAGCAATCAGCCCCAGCATTTT. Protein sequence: CASSLVDRSNQPQHF. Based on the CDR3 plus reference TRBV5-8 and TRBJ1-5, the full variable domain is EAGVTQSPTHLIKTRGQQATLRCSPISGHTSVYWYQQALGLGLQFLLWYDEGEERNRGNFPPRFSGRQFPNYSSELNVNALELEDSALYLCASSLVDRSNQPQHFGDGTRLSIL.

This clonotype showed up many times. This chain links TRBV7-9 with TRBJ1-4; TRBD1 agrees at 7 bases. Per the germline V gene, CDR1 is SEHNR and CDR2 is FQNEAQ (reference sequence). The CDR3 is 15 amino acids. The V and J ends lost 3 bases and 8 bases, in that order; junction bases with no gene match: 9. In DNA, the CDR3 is TGTGCCAGCAGCTTGGGAGGAAAGACAGGGGAAAAACTGTTTTTT. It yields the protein CASSLGGKTGEKLFF.

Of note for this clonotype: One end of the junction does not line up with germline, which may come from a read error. As DNA, the CDR3 is TGCGCCAGCAGCTTGCAGGTACGGACCCAGTACTTC. It translates to CASSLQVRTQYF. The chain combines TRBV5-5 with TRBJ2-5; D not certain. This CDR3 contains 12 residues. CDR1 is SGHKS and CDR2 is YYEKEE in the germline V gene (reference sequence).

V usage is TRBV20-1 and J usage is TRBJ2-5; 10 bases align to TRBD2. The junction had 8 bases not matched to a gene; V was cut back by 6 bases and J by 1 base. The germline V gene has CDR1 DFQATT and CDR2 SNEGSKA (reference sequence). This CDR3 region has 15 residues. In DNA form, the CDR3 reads TGCAGTGCGGCGTCTAGCGGGGGTTTCCAAGAGACCCAGTACTTC. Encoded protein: CSAASSGGFQETQYF.

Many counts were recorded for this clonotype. In DNA, the CDR3 is TGTGCCAGCAGTGATGTCCAGGGCGGGAACACTGAAGCTTTCTTT. Protein: CASSDVQGGNTEAFF. This rearrangement joins TRBV6-1 to TRBJ1-1, with D tentatively TRBD1 (5 bases). This CDR3 has 15 residues. CDR1 and CDR2 from the germline V gene are MNHNS and SASEGT. The ends were cut back, 3 bases at V and 1 base at J, with 12 bases in the middle.

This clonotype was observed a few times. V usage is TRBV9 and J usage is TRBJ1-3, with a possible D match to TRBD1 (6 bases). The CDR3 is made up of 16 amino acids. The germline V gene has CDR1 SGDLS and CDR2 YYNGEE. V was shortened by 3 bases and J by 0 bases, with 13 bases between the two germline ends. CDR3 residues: CASSARGDNSGNTIYF. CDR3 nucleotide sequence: TGTGCCAGCAGCGCCCGGGGGGACAACTCTGGAAACACCATATATTTT. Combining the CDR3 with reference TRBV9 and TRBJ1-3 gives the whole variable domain DSGVTQTPKHLITATGQRVTLRCSPRSGDLSVYWYQQSLDQGLQFLIQYYNGEERAKGNILERFSAQQFPDLHSELNLSSLELGDSALYFCASSARGDNSGNTIYFGEGSWLTVV.

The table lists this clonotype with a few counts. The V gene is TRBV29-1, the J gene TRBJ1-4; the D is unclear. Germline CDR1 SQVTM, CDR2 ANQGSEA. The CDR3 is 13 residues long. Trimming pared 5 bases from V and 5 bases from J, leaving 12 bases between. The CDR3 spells CSVSTQPNEKLFF. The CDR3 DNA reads TGCAGCGTTTCGACTCAGCCGAATGAAAAACTGTTTTTT.

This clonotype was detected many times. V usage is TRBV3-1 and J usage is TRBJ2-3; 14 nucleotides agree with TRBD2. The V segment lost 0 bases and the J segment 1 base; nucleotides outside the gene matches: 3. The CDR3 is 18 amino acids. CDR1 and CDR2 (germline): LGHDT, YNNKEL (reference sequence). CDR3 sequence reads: CASSQEATSGGGTDTQYF. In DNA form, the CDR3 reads TGTGCCAGCAGCCAAGAAGCGACTAGCGGGGGGGGCACAGATACGCAGTATTTT.

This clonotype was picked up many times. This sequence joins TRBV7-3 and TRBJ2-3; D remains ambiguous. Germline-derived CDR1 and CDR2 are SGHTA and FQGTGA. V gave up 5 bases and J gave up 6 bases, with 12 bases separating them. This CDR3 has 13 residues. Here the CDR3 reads CASSPRLGDTQYF. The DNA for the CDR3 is TGTGCCAGCAGCCCACGACTGGGGGATACGCAGTATTTT.